The clone carrying this T cell receptor beta chain is classed as medium-sized (0.01 to 0.1%) by frequency. Its target is not known. These data originate in a study of T cell clusters in autoimmune cytopenias. TRB was amplified from roughly 270 ng of peripheral blood genomic DNA per sample. One tube held mixed TRB-A and TRB-B primer pools for touch-down PCR. Using the multiplex PCR reads, TCRdb records one entry per CDR3 protein without DNA. The table lists fewer than 10,000 distinct CDR3 sequences, with 7% to 10% in the top ten. The CDR3 length is 12 residues. Germline V gives CDR1 LNHDA, CDR2 SQIVND (reference sequence). Whole-study findings and limits: No cluster-lack signature appeared between secondary cytopenia and chronic lymphocytic leukemia patients, apparently due to lymphoma masking.

This clonotype was obtained from a human donor with an autoimmune cytopenia or autoimmune hepatitis (not recorded which). J is TRBJ2-1 and V is TRBV19; TCRdb's assignment of TRBD1 cannot be checked, as there is no DNA. Sequencing was done on a sample of peripheral blood. The CDR3 sequence is CASAPYYNEQFF.